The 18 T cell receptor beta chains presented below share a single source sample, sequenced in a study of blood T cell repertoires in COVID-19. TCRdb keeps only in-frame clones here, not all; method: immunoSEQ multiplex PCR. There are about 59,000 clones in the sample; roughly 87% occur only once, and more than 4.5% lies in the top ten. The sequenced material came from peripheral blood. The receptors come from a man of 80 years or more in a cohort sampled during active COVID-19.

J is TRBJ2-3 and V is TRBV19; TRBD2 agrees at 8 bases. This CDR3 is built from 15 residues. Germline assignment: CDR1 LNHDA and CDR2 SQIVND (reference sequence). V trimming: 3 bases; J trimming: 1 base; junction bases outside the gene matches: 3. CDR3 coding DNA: TGTGCCAGTAGTATTTTGACTAGCGGCACAGATACGCAGTATTTT. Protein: CASSILTSGTDTQYF.

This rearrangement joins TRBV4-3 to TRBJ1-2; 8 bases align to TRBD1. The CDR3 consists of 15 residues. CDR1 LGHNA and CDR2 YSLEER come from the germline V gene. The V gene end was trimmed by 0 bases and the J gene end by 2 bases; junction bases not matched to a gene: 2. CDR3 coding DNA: TGCGCCAGCAGCCAAGATCCAGGGGGCAACTATGGCTACACCTTC. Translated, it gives CASSQDPGGNYGYTF.

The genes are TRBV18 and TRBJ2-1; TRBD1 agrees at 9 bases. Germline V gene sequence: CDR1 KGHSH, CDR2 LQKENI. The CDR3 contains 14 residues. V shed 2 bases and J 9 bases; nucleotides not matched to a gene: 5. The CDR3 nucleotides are TGTGCCAGCTCACCAAATCAGGACAGGGGTGAGCAGTTCTTC. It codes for CASSPNQDRGEQFF.

The chain's CDR3 is CASSRDRGDEQYF. CDR3 sequence (DNA): TGTGCCAGCAGCCGGGACAGGGGGGACGAGCAGTACTTC. The chain is built from TRBV11-2 and TRBJ2-7, with 11 bases matching TRBD1. The J segment lost 5 bases and the V segment lost 5 bases, leaving 2 bases of the junction unmatched. From germline, CDR1 is SGHAT and CDR2 FQNNGV. The CDR3 runs to 13 residues. Full variable domain (remainder filled in from reference TRBV11-2 and TRBJ2-7): EAGVAQSPRYKIIEKRQSVAFWCNPISGHATLYWYQQILGQGPKLLIQFQNNGVVDDSQLPKDRFSAERLKGVDSTLKIQPAKLEDSAVYLCASSRDRGDEQYFGPGTRLTVT.

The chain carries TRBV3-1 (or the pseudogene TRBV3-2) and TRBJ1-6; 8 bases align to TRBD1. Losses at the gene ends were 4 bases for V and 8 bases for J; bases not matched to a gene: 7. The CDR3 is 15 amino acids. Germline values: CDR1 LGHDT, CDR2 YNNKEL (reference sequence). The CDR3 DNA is TGTGCCAGCAGCCCCCGGGCAGGGGGCCATTCACCCCTCCACTTT. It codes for CASSPRAGGHSPLHF.

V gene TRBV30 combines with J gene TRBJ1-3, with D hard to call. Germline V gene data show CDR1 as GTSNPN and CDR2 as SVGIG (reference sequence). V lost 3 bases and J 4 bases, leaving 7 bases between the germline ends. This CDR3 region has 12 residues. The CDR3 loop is CAWRSPGNTIYF. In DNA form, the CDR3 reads TGTGCCTGGAGAAGCCCGGGAAACACCATATATTTT. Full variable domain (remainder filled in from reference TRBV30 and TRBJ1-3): SQTIHQWPATLVQPVGSPLSLECTVEGTSNPNLYWYRQAAGRGLQLLFYSVGIGQISSEVPQNLSASRPQDRQFILSSKKLLLSDSGFYLCAWRSPGNTIYFGEGSWLTVV.

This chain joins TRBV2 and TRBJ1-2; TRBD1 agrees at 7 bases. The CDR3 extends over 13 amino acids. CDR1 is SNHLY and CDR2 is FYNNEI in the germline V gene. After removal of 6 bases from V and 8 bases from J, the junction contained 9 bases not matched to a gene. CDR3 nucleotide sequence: TGTGCCAGCAGCGAAAACAGGGGTGGAGGCTACACCTTC. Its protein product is CASSENRGGGYTF.

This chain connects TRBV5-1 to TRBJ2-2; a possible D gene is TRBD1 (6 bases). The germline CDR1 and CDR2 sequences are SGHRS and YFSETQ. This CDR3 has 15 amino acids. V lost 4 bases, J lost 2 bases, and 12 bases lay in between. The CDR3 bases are TGCGCCAGCAGCCTCCAGGGGTTAAACACCGGGGAGCTGTTTTTT. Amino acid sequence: CASSLQGLNTGELFF. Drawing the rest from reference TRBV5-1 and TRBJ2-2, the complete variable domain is KAGVTQTPRYLIKTRGQQVTLSCSPISGHRSVSWYQQTPGQGLQFLFEYFSETQRNKGNFPGRFSGRQFSNSRSEMNVSTLELGDSALYLCASSLQGLNTGELFFGEGSRLTVL.

Here the CDR3 reads CASSSSGTGVNEQFF. The CDR3 DNA reads TGCGCCAGCAGCTCATCCGGGACAGGGGTAAATGAGCAGTTCTTC. This chain connects TRBV5-1 to TRBJ2-1; the match to TRBD1 covers 10 bases. Unmatched junction bases numbered 7, after V lost 3 bases and J lost 7 bases. The CDR3 covers 15 residues. The germline CDR1 and CDR2 sequences are SGHRS and YFSETQ.

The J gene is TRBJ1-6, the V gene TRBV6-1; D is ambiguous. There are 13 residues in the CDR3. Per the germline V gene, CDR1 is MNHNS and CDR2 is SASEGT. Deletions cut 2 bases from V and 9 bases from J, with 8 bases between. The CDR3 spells CASSELLGSPLHF. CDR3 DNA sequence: TGTGCCAGCAGTGAATTGCTAGGTTCACCCCTCCACTTT.

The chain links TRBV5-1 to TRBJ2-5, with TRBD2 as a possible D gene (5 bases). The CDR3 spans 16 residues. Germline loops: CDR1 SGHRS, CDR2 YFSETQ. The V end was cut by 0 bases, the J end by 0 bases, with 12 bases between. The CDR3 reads CASSLAPTSNQETQYF. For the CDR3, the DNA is TGCGCCAGCAGCTTGGCTCCTACTAGTAACCAAGAGACCCAGTACTTC.

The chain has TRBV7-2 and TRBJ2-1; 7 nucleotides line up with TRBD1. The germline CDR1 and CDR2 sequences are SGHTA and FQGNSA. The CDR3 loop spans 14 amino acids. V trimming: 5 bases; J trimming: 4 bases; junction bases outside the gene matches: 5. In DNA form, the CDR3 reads TGTGCCAGCAGCCCTGGACAGGAATACAATGAGCAGTTCTTC. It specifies CASSPGQEYNEQFF.

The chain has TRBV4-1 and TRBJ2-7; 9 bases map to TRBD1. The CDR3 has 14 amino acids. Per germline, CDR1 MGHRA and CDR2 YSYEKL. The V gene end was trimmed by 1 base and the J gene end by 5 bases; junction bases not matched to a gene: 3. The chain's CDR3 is CASSQADRGNEQYF. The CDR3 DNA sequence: TGCGCCAGCAGCCAAGCGGACAGGGGCAACGAGCAGTACTTC.

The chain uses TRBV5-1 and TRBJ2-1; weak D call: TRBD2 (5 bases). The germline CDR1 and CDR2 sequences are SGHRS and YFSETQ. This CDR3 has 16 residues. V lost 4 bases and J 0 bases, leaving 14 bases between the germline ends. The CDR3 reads CASSPFGGSSYNEQFF. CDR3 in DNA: TGCGCCAGCAGCCCCTTTGGTGGGAGCTCCTACAATGAGCAGTTCTTC.

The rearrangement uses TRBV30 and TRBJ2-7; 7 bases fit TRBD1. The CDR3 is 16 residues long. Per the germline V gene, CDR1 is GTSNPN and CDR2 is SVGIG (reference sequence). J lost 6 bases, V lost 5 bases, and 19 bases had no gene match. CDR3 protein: CAWLPSSQRGRGEQYF. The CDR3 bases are TGTGCCTGGCTACCCTCCTCTCAGAGGGGGCGCGGCGAGCAGTACTTC.

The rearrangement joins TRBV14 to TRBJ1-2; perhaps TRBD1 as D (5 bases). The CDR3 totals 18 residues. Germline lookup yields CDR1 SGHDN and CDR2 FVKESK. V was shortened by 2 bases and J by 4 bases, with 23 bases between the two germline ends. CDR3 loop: CASSQTLGQLGSAYGYTF. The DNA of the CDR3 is TGTGCCAGCAGCCAAACCCTTGGACAACTCGGATCCGCCTATGGCTACACCTTC. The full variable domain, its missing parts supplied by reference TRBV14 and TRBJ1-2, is EAGVTQFPSHSVIEKGQTVTLRCDPISGHDNLYWYRRVMGKEIKFLLHFVKESKQDESGMPNNRFLAERTGGTYSTLKVQPAELEDSGVYFCASSQTLGQLGSAYGYTFGSGTRLTVV.

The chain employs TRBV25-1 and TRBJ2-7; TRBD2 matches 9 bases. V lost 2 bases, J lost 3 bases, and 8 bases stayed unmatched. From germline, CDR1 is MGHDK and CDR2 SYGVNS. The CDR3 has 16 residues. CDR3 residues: CASSESGAGGGYEQYF. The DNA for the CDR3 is TGTGCCAGCAGTGAAAGTGGGGCGGGAGGGGGCTACGAGCAGTACTTC.

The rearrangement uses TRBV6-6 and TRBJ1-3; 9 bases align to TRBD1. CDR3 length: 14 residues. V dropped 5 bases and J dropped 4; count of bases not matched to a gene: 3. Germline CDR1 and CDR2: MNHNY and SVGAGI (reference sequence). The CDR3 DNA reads TGTGCCAGCAGTACCGGGACAGGGGGAAACACCATATATTTT. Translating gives CASSTGTGGNTIYF.